These 28 T cell receptor beta chains share one sample of origin, sequenced in a study of identical twins. TCRdb re-called the 5' RACE reads through MiXCR, storing one row per CDR3 protein. The sample lists some 570,000 distinct CDR3 sequences, 20% to 25% occurring once. This sample was also put to use in a study of yellow fever vaccine responses in identical twins.

What was sequenced was CD4+ T cells sorted from blood. The receptors were sampled from a young woman in good health.

The sample holds a few counts of this clonotype. V usage is TRBV7-9 and J usage is TRBJ2-3, with TRBD2 as a possible D gene (5 bases). Trimming removed 5 bases from V and 0 bases from J, with 15 bases in between. Germline V gives CDR1 SEHNR, CDR2 FQNEAQ (reference sequence). The CDR3 is made up of 16 amino acids. CDR3 amino acids: CASSLALASSTDTQYF. CDR3 nucleotides: TGTGCCAGCAGCCTCGCCCTAGCTTCTAGCACAGATACGCAGTATTTT.

This chain connects TRBV20-1 to TRBJ2-5; 12 nucleotides agree with TRBD2. The V gene end was trimmed by 6 bases and the J gene end by 5 bases; junction bases not matched to a gene: 10. The CDR3 extends over 15 amino acids. Germline-derived CDR1 and CDR2 are DFQATT and SNEGSKA (reference sequence). CDR3 nucleotide sequence: TGCAGTGCGACTGAGGGACTAGCGGGTTTGGAGACCCAGTACTTC. It translates to CSATEGLAGLETQYF.

There are a few counts of this clonotype. The chain joins TRBV20-1 to TRBJ2-7; TRBD1 matches at 7 bases. V lost 2 bases and J lost 1; bases outside the gene matches: 8. The CDR3 totals 15 residues. CDR1 is DFQATT, CDR2 SNEGSKA, per germline (reference sequence). CDR3 coding DNA: TGCAGTGCTAGACTCAGGGGGAGCAGATCCTACGAGCAGTACTTC. Residues: CSARLRGSRSYEQYF.

The rearrangement joins TRBV7-2 to TRBJ1-5; no clear D. CDR1 is SGHTA, CDR2 FQGNSA, per germline. The CDR3 length is 14 residues. The germline V and J ends were trimmed by 1 base and 5 bases, with 9 bases remaining between them. The CDR3 nucleotides are TGTGCCAGCAGCTTAGTTCTTGGAGATCAGCCCCAGCATTTT. As protein: CASSLVLGDQPQHF. The full variable domain, in which reference TRBV7-2 and TRBJ1-5 provide the parts outside the CDR3, is GAGVSQSPSNKVTEKGKDVELRCDPISGHTALYWYRQSLGQGLEFLIYFQGNSAPDKSGLPSDRFSAERTGGSVSTLTIQRTQQEDSAVYLCASSLVLGDQPQHFGDGTRLSIL.

This clonotype was counted only a few times. The rearrangement joins TRBV10-3 to TRBJ2-7; 9 nucleotides align to TRBD1. The junction had 5 bases not matched to a gene; V was cut back by 6 bases and J by 2 bases. This CDR3 contains 14 residues. Per the germline V gene, CDR1 is ENHRY and CDR2 is SYGVKD. CDR3 residues: CAISRTGATYEQYF. As DNA, the CDR3 is TGTGCCATCAGCAGGACAGGGGCTACCTACGAGCAGTACTTC.

This chain connects TRBV2 to TRBJ1-6; D gene unclear. Germline CDR1 and CDR2: SNHLY and FYNNEI. V lost 6 bases, J lost 6 bases, and 15 bases lay in between. The CDR3 length is 15 residues. CDR3 sequence (DNA): TGTGCCAGCAGGTTGGAAGGCCGAGTTAATTCACCCCTCCACTTT. It specifies CASRLEGRVNSPLHF.

The gene calls are TRBV24-1 and TRBJ2-1, with D perhaps TRBD2 (7 bases). Trimming took off 8 bases at V and 3 bases at J, with 16 bases between the two ends. The V gene's germline CDR1 is KGHDR and CDR2 SFDVKD. The CDR3 has 15 amino acids. The DNA for the CDR3 is TGTGCCACCACCCCTAGCGGAGGGGGCTACAATGAGCAGTTCTTC. Protein sequence: CATTPSGGGYNEQFF.

This sequence joins TRBV12-3 or TRBV12-4 and TRBJ2-2; 10 positions agree with TRBD2. The CDR3 sequence is 16 residues long. V was pared by 2 bases and J by 4 bases, with 4 bases of the junction left unmatched. CDR3 amino acids: CASSLSSGGPTGELFF. The CDR3 coding sequence is TGTGCCAGCAGTTTAAGTAGCGGGGGGCCCACCGGGGAGCTGTTTTTT.

The V call is TRBV14, the J call TRBJ2-3, with 8 positions matching TRBD2. The CDR3 loop spans 17 amino acids. V dropped 1 base and J dropped 3; count of bases not matched to a gene: 9. Germline CDR1 reads SGHDN; CDR2 reads FVKESK. CDR3 protein: CASSQASAGVRTDTQYF. In DNA form, the CDR3 reads TGTGCCAGCAGCCAAGCATCAGCGGGAGTTAGGACAGATACGCAGTATTTT.

This clonotype was picked up a small number of times. The chain couples TRBV15 to TRBJ1-5; 7 nucleotides agree with TRBD1. V shed 5 bases and J 0 bases; nucleotides not matched to a gene: 13. The CDR3 contains 18 residues. Germline lookup yields CDR1 LNHNV and CDR2 YYDKDF (reference sequence). The CDR3 nucleotides read TGTGCCACCAGCGTGGCGGACAGGAAGATTTATAGCAATCAGCCCCAGCATTTT. This sequence encodes CATSVADRKIYSNQPQHF.

This chain links TRBV20-1 with TRBJ2-1, with D perhaps given as TRBD1 or TRBD2 (5 bases each). V dropped 6 bases and J dropped 0 bases, with 12 bases sitting between them. Germline lookup yields CDR1 DFQATT and CDR2 SNEGSKA (reference sequence). The CDR3 loop spans 14 amino acids. CDR3 sequence reads: CSAVWGSSYNEQFF. The CDR3, as DNA: TGCAGTGCCGTTTGGGGGAGCTCCTACAATGAGCAGTTCTTC.

The CDR3 region has the DNA TGTGCCAGTAGCCCCGACCACGGATTAAGATACGAGCAGTACTTC. Its protein is CASSPDHGLRYEQYF. The genes are TRBV19 and TRBJ2-7; no clear D. The CDR3 sequence is 15 residues long. Germline-derived CDR1 and CDR2 are LNHDA and SQIVND (reference sequence). V was pared by 6 bases and J by 4 bases, with 19 bases between.

V is TRBV12-3 or TRBV12-4 and J is TRBJ2-5, with 7 bases fitting TRBD1. This CDR3 contains 12 residues. V lost 10 bases to trimming and J lost 2 bases; unmatched junction nucleotides: 4. The CDR3 coding sequence is TGTGCCACCGGGACAGCGCAAGAGACCCAGTACTTC. Protein: CATGTAQETQYF.

The rearrangement joins TRBV7-3 to TRBJ1-1, with TRBD1 matching 8 bases. The CDR3 is made up of 14 amino acids. Germline CDR1 reads SGHTA; CDR2 reads FQGTGA. V lost 3 bases and J lost 5; bases outside the gene matches: 5. The CDR3 nucleotides read TGTGCCAGCAGCTTTGGGACAGGACAGACTGAAGCTTTCTTT. Its translation: CASSFGTGQTEAFF.

The chain is built from TRBV24-1 and TRBJ2-3; 9 positions agree with TRBD1. This CDR3 contains 15 residues. Trimming at V came to 3 bases and at J to 6 bases, leaving 6 bases not matched to a gene. Germline loops: CDR1 KGHDR, CDR2 SFDVKD. CDR3 in DNA: TGTGCCACCAGTGATCCCGGGACAGGGACTGATACGCAGTATTTT. Encoded protein: CATSDPGTGTDTQYF.

The genes are TRBV5-6 and TRBJ2-1; TRBD2 agrees at 7 bases. Losses at the gene ends were 4 bases for V and 6 bases for J; bases not matched to a gene: 7. This CDR3 contains 14 residues. The germline CDR1 and CDR2 sequences are SGHDT and YYEEEE. CDR3 coding DNA: TGTGCCAGCAGCAGGCGGGAGTTCTTCAATGAGCAGTTCTTC. Translating gives CASSRREFFNEQFF. Looking up the rest from reference TRBV5-6 and TRBJ2-1 gives the full variable domain: DAGVTQSPTHLIKTRGQQVTLRCSPKSGHDTVSWYQQALGQGPQFIFQYYEEEERQRGNFPDRFSGHQFPNYSSELNVNALLLGDSALYLCASSRREFFNEQFFGPGTRLTVL.

The genes are TRBV12-3 or TRBV12-4 and TRBJ2-1; a possible D gene is TRBD2 (5 bases). V lost 5 bases to trimming and J lost 8 bases, with 19 bases between them. The CDR3 runs to 15 residues. This CDR3 reads CASSTSRGLVYEQFF. CDR3 coding DNA: TGTGCCAGCAGTACGTCTCGGGGTCTGGTGTATGAGCAGTTCTTC.

This clonotype was observed at least ten times. The CDR3 DNA follows: TGTGCCAGCAGCTTAGGGACAGGGGGTCGGCAAGAGACCCAGTACTTC. It yields the protein CASSLGTGGRQETQYF. This chain connects TRBV7-6 to TRBJ2-5; 10 bases map to TRBD1. CDR3 size: 16 residues. Germline assignment: CDR1 SGHVS and CDR2 FNYEAQ. J was trimmed by 2 bases and V by 1 base; bases with no gene match: 4.

Written as DNA, the CDR3 is TGTGCCAGCAGCTTAAAGAGATTCCTAGCGGGAGGGACCCAAACTGGGGCCAACGTCCTGACTTTC. This translates into CASSLKRFLAGGTQTGANVLTF. The V call is TRBV7-3, the J call TRBJ2-6; 12 bases are a match to TRBD2. This CDR3 is 22 amino acids long. Germline lookup yields CDR1 SGHTA and CDR2 FQGTGA. Unmatched junction bases numbered 15, after V lost 1 base and J lost 2 bases.

The V and J genes are TRBV5-1 and TRBJ2-5; tentative D call: TRBD2 (6 bases). V was shortened by 4 bases and J by 2 bases, with 12 bases between the two germline ends. The CDR3 consists of 14 residues. Germline V lookup: CDR1 SGHRS, CDR2 YFSETQ. The CDR3 is CASSPNSGQETQYF. CDR3 bases: TGCGCCAGCAGCCCGAATAGCGGACAAGAGACCCAGTACTTC.

J is TRBJ2-1 and V is TRBV2; D is ambiguous. V was pared by 1 base and J by 7 bases, with 11 bases between. This CDR3 spans 14 amino acids. CDR1 SNHLY and CDR2 FYNNEI come from the germline V gene. The CDR3 reads CASSEGQKENEQFF. In DNA, the CDR3 is TGTGCCAGCAGTGAAGGGCAGAAGGAGAATGAGCAGTTCTTC. The variable domain in full, completed from reference TRBV2 and TRBJ2-1, reads EPEVTQTPSHQVTQMGQEVILRCVPISNHLYFYWYRQILGQKVEFLVSFYNNEISEKSEIFDDQFSVERPDGSNFTLKIRSTKLEDSAMYFCASSEGQKENEQFFGPGTRLTVL.

The chain links TRBV4-1 to TRBJ2-5; D is perhaps TRBD1 (6 bases). Germline CDR1 and CDR2: MGHRA and YSYEKL. The germline V and J ends were trimmed by 0 bases and 1 base, with 12 bases remaining between them. The CDR3 has 16 residues. CDR3 amino acids: CASSQDLSTGQETQYF. The CDR3, as DNA: TGCGCCAGCAGCCAAGATCTTTCGACAGGCCAAGAGACCCAGTACTTC.

The J gene is TRBJ2-1, the V gene TRBV12-5; 12 bases line up with TRBD2. V was clipped by 3 bases and J by 9 bases; unmatched bases: 6. Looked up from germline, CDR1 is LGHNT and CDR2 is FRNRAP. The CDR3 is made up of 15 amino acids. The CDR3 sequence: CASGFLLAGGSEQFF. The DNA for the CDR3 is TGTGCTAGTGGTTTCTTACTAGCGGGAGGTAGTGAGCAGTTCTTC. Looking up the rest from reference TRBV12-5 and TRBJ2-1 gives the full variable domain: DARVTQTPRHKVTEMGQEVTMRCQPILGHNTVFWYRQTMMQGLELLAYFRNRAPLDDSGMPKDRFSAEMPDATLATLKIQPSEPRDSAVYFCASGFLLAGGSEQFFGPGTRLTVL.

This clonotype was recorded a few times. The gene calls are TRBV11-2 and TRBJ2-7; D is uncertain. Germline CDR1 and CDR2: SGHAT and FQNNGV. The CDR3 contains 17 residues. The V end lost 5 bases, the J end lost 0 bases, and 20 bases lay between the germline ends. This CDR3 is CASSPIRLDRGSYEQYF. The CDR3 bases are TGTGCCAGCAGCCCGATTCGACTCGACCGCGGCTCCTACGAGCAGTACTTC.

This clonotype was seen a few times. The chain recombines TRBV20-1 with TRBJ2-1; a weak D match, TRBD2 (7 bases). The length of the CDR3 is 15 residues. The germline V gene has CDR1 DFQATT and CDR2 SNEGSKA (reference sequence). V lost 5 bases, J lost 2 bases, and 16 bases lay in between. The CDR3 loop reads CSAQRGRGAYNEQFF. In DNA, the CDR3 is TGCAGTGCTCAAAGGGGGAGGGGCGCCTACAATGAGCAGTTCTTC.

The genes are TRBV3-1 and TRBJ2-1; D is uncertain. The V end was cut by 4 bases, the J end by 8 bases, with 9 bases between. The CDR3 has 12 amino acids. Germline V gene sequence: CDR1 LGHDT, CDR2 YNNKEL (reference sequence). In nucleotides, the CDR3 is TGTGCCAGCAGCCGCAGACCGCATGAGCAGTTCTTC. It specifies CASSRRPHEQFF.

The gene calls are TRBV6-1 and TRBJ1-3, with TRBD1 identical over 7 bases. This CDR3 is 15 amino acids long. Unmatched junction bases numbered 6, after V lost 6 bases and J lost 1 base. Germline V gene data show CDR1 as MNHNS and CDR2 as SASEGT. Here the CDR3 reads CASSSGQESGNTIYF. The CDR3, as DNA: TGTGCCAGCAGCTCCGGACAGGAGTCTGGAAACACCATATATTTT.

This clonotype was observed a handful of times. The V gene is TRBV5-5, the J gene TRBJ2-7, with D perhaps given as TRBD1 or TRBD2 (6 bases each). The germline CDR1 and CDR2 sequences are SGHKS and YYEKEE (reference sequence). The V end lost 2 bases, the J end lost 0 bases, and 21 bases lay between the germline ends. CDR3 length: 18 amino acids. As DNA, the CDR3 is TGTGCCAGCAGCTTTGGGGGGCCGGGACCGAGGTCCTCCTACGAGCAGTACGTC. It yields the protein CASSFGGPGPRSSYEQYV.